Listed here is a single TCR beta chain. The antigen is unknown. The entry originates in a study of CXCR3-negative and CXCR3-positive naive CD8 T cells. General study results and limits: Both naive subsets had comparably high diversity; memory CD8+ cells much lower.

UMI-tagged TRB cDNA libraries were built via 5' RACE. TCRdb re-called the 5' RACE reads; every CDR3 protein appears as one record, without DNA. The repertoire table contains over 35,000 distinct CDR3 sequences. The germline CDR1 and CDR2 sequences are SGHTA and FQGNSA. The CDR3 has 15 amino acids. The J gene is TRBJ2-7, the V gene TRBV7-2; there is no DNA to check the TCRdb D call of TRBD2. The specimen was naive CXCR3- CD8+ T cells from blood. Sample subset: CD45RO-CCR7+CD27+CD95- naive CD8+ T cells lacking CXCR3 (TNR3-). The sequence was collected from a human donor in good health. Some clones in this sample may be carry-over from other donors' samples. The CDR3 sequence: CASSATGTTSYEQYF.